This entry describes one T cell receptor beta chain. This entry is derived from a study of technical replicates of blood from several donors. The protocol was immunoSEQ multiplex PCR, while the TCRdb copy is restricted to in-frame clones and leaves out a portion. The table has approximately 89,000 clones, around 95% seen once. This sequence originates from a human donor in good health. Sequenced input: T cells isolated from PBMCs.

CDR3 sequence reads: CASSMGGDSYEQYF. In DNA, the CDR3 is TGCGCCAGCAGCATGGGGGGGGACTCCTACGAGCAGTACTTC. The gene calls are TRBV5-1 and TRBJ2-7; 7 bases are a match to TRBD2. V was pared by 4 bases and J by 0 bases, with 4 bases of the junction left unmatched. Germline CDR1 is SGHRS and CDR2 is YFSETQ. The CDR3 runs 14 residues. Drawing the rest from reference TRBV5-1 and TRBJ2-7, the complete variable domain is KAGVTQTPRYLIKTRGQQVTLSCSPISGHRSVSWYQQTPGQGLQFLFEYFSETQRNKGNFPGRFSGRQFSNSRSEMNVSTLELGDSALYLCASSMGGDSYEQYFGPGTRLTVT.